Listed here are 13 T cell receptor beta chains from one sample, sequenced in a study of blood T cell repertoires in COVID-19. The repertoire was sequenced with immunoSEQ multiplex PCR; TCRdb's copy has only in-frame clones and lacks some. The sample contains about 250,000 clones, 88% of which appear only once. The material sequenced was peripheral blood. Receptors were obtained from a woman aged 30 to 39 with COVID-19, enrolled during active disease.

This rearrangement joins TRBV28 to TRBJ1-3; D is possibly TRBD1 (5 bases). Germline V gene data show CDR1 as MDHEN and CDR2 as SYDVKM. The CDR3 runs to 14 residues. Between the trimmed V and J ends, which lost 2 bases and 4 bases, there was a span of 9 bases. CDR3 sequence reads: CASSLAGLGNTIYF. The CDR3, as DNA: TGTGCCAGCAGTTTAGCAGGGCTGGGAAACACCATATATTTT.

This clone was counted once. This chain uses TRBV28 with TRBJ2-5; TRBD1 matches 9 bases. CDR1 is MDHEN, CDR2 SYDVKM, per germline. Losses at the gene ends were 4 bases for V and 5 bases for J; bases not matched to a gene: 5. The CDR3 length is 14 residues. The CDR3 sequence: CASSSNRGRETQYF. The CDR3 coding sequence is TGTGCCAGCAGTTCTAACAGGGGGCGGGAGACCCAGTACTTC. Supplemented by reference TRBV28 and TRBJ2-5, the full variable domain reads DVKVTQSSRYLVKRTGEKVFLECVQDMDHENMFWYRQDPGLGLRLIYFSYDVKMKEKGDIPEGYSVSREKKERFSLILESASTNQTSMYLCASSSNRGRETQYFGPGTRLLVL.

J is TRBJ2-6 and V is TRBV9; TRBD1 agrees at 8 bases. Germline values: CDR1 SGDLS, CDR2 YYNGEE. CDR3 length: 17 residues. V lost 4 bases, J lost 6 bases, and 12 bases stayed unmatched. The CDR3 coding sequence is TGTGCCAGCAGCCCCCGGACAGGGCCGCCCCCGGCCAACGTCCTGACTTTC. Encoded protein: CASSPRTGPPPANVLTF.

The V and J genes are TRBV27 and TRBJ2-7, with TRBD1 matching over 11 bases. Trimming cost V 8 bases and J 8 bases; bases outside gene matches: 11. CDR3 length: 14 amino acids. Germline V lookup: CDR1 MNHEY, CDR2 SMNVEV (reference sequence). As DNA, the CDR3 is TGTGCCAGCCAGGGCGGGACAGGGGGGATCAAGCAGTACTTC. It yields the protein CASQGGTGGIKQYF.

The CDR3, as DNA: TGTGCCAGCAGCTACAGGGGGCTTGGGGCCAACGTCCTGACTTTC. Protein sequence: CASSYRGLGANVLTF. The rearrangement links TRBV5-5 to TRBJ2-6, with TRBD1 matching 9 bases. The V segment lost 3 bases and the J segment 3 bases; nucleotides outside the gene matches: 1. The CDR3 runs 15 residues. Germline-derived CDR1 and CDR2 are SGHKS and YYEKEE (reference sequence).

This clone was detected only a few times. The V and J genes are TRBV27 and TRBJ1-1; D is possibly TRBD1 (6 bases). V was clipped by 2 bases and J by 7 bases, with 11 bases between them. The CDR3 covers 13 residues. Germline V gives CDR1 MNHEY, CDR2 SMNVEV (reference sequence). CDR3 DNA sequence: TGTGCCAGCAGTTTAGTGACAGGTCATGAAGCTTTCTTT. Protein: CASSLVTGHEAFF.

The chain combines TRBV7-8 with TRBJ2-1, with 14 positions matching TRBD2. This CDR3 contains 18 residues. The germline V gene has CDR1 SGHVS and CDR2 FQNEAQ. The trim removed 5 bases at V and 0 bases at J, leaving 6 bases unmatched. CDR3 residues: CASSPWTSGGSSYNEQFF. CDR3 nucleotides: TGTGCCAGCAGCCCCTGGACTAGCGGGGGGAGCTCCTACAATGAGCAGTTCTTC.

The V and J genes are TRBV12-5 and TRBJ2-3; the match to TRBD2 covers 9 bases. V lost 1 base and J lost 3; bases outside the gene matches: 5. Germline V gene data show CDR1 as LGHNT and CDR2 as FRNRAP. The CDR3 is made up of 16 amino acids. CDR3 in amino acids: CASGLGRSGRTDTQYF. CDR3 nucleotide sequence: TGTGCTAGTGGTTTGGGTCGTAGCGGGAGAACAGATACGCAGTATTTT.

This clone was seen once. This chain joins TRBV7-2 and TRBJ2-1; 7 bases agree with TRBD1. Germline assignment: CDR1 SGHTA and CDR2 FQGNSA. This CDR3 has 16 amino acids. The trim removed 3 bases at V and 9 bases at J, leaving 14 bases unmatched. The CDR3 coding sequence is TGTGCCAGCAGCTTGTCCTCTTCGTCAGGGGGAAGTGAGCAGTTCTTC. It encodes CASSLSSSSGGSEQFF.

The chain couples TRBV28 to TRBJ2-2; D is unresolved. The CDR3 covers 11 residues. Germline-derived CDR1 and CDR2 are MDHEN and SYDVKM. Trimming left V 8 bases short and J 5 bases short, with 6 bases between. The CDR3 is CASLSTGELFF. The CDR3 DNA sequence: TGTGCCAGCCTTAGTACCGGGGAGCTGTTTTTT. The full variable domain, with the rest looked up from reference TRBV28 and TRBJ2-2, is DVKVTQSSRYLVKRTGEKVFLECVQDMDHENMFWYRQDPGLGLRLIYFSYDVKMKEKGDIPEGYSVSREKKERFSLILESASTNQTSMYLCASLSTGELFFGEGSRLTVL.

The rearrangement links TRBV6-5 to TRBJ2-2; 7 nucleotides match TRBD1. The CDR3 loop spans 15 amino acids. V was pared by 5 bases and J by 2 bases, with 5 bases of the junction left unmatched. The germline V gene has CDR1 MNHEY and CDR2 SVGAGI. This CDR3 is CASSRGTANTGELFF. CDR3 in DNA: TGTGCCAGCAGTCGTGGGACAGCTAACACCGGGGAGCTGTTTTTT.

This clone was recorded at least ten times. The sample holds other DNA sequences that translate to the same CDR3. The chain is built from TRBV29-1 and TRBJ2-3; 11 bases fit TRBD1. The V gene end was trimmed by 3 bases and the J gene end by 4 bases; junction bases not matched to a gene: 3. The germline V gene has CDR1 SQVTM and CDR2 ANQGSEA. The CDR3 length is 14 residues. The CDR3 sequence: CSVEGQGVADTQYF. DNA for the CDR3: TGCAGCGTTGAGGGACAGGGGGTTGCAGATACGCAGTATTTT.

The V gene is TRBV5-1, the J gene TRBJ1-1; D is possibly TRBD1 (6 bases). The CDR3 is made up of 13 amino acids. V lost 0 bases, J lost 7 bases, and 10 bases lay in between. Germline V gene lookup returns CDR1 SGHRS and CDR2 YFSETQ. DNA of the CDR3: TGCGCCAGCAGCTTGGTACCCAGGGGTGAAGCTTTCTTT. It yields the protein CASSLVPRGEAFF.